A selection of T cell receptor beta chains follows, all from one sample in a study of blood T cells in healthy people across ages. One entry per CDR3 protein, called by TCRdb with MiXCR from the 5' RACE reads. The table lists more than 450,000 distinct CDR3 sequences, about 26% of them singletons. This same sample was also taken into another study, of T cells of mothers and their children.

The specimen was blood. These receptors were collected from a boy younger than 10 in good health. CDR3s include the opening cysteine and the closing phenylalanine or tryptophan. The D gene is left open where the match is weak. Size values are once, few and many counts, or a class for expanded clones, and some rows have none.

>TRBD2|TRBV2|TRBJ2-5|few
CASGLAGGPVATQYF
TGTGCCAGCGGACTAGCGGGGGGGCCGGTTGCGACCCAGTACTTC
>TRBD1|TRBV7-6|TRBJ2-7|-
CASSLALQGAYEQYF
TGTGCCAGCAGCTTAGCGCTACAGGGGGCCTACGAGCAGTACTTC
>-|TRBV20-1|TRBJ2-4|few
CSALRRTTGRVKNIQYF
TGCAGTGCTCTTCGTAGAACCACAGGGAGAGTCAAAAACATTCAGTACTTC
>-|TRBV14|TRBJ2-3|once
CASSQEAGSSTDTQYF
TGTGCCAGCAGCCAAGAGGCGGGATCTAGCACAGATACGCAGTATTTT
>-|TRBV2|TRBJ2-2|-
CASNPPAGADTGELFF
TGTGCCAGCAACCCCCCTGCGGGGGCCGACACCGGGGAGCTGTTTTTT
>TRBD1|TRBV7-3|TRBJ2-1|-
CASSKGQGLYNEQFF
TGTGCCAGCAGCAAAGGACAGGGGCTCTACAATGAGCAGTTCTTC
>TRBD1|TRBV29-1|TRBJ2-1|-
CSVVTGVNEQFF
TGCAGCGTTGTGACAGGGGTTAATGAGCAGTTCTTC
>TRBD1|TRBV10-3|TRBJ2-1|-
CAISESQGDPLMQFF
TGTGCCATCAGTGAGTCCCAGGGGGATCCCTTAATGCAGTTCTTC
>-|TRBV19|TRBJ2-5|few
CASSIRGETQYF
TGTGCCAGTAGTATAAGAGGAGAGACCCAGTACTTC
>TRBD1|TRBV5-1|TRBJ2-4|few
CASSLELRDRVEVLAKNIQYF
TGCGCCAGCAGCTTGGAGTTACGGGACAGGGTTGAAGTATTAGCCAAAAACATTCAGTACTTC
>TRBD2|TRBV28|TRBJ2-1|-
CALGPQRGRRDEQFF
TGTGCCCTTGGTCCGCAGCGGGGCCGCAGGGATGAGCAGTTCTTC
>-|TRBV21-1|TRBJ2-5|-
CASSKVPEKKKETQYF
TGTGCCAGCAGCAAAGTACCAGAGAAGAAAAAAGAGACCCAGTACTTC
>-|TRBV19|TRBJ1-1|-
CASSEDKDSESFF
TGTGCCAGTAGTGAGGACAAGGATTCTGAATCTTTCTTT
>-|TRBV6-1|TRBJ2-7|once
CASSPYNRVRNEQYF
TGTGCCAGCAGTCCCTACAACAGGGTTCGCAACGAGCAGTACTTC
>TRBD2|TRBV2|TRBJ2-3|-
CASSPRLAGPYTDTQYF
TGTGCCAGCTCCCCGAGACTAGCGGGGCCTTACACAGATACGCAGTATTTT
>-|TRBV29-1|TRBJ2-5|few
CSVGGASSKETQYF
TGCAGCGTTGGCGGGGCATCCTCAAAAGAGACCCAGTACTTC
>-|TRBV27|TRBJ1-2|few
CAVGWPNYGYTF
TGTGCCGTTGGGTGGCCCAACTATGGCTACACCTTC
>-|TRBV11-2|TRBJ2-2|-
CASSLEPAAGELFF
TGTGCCAGCAGCTTAGAACCGGCCGCCGGGGAGCTGTTTTTT
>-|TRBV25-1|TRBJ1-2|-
CASSENVAGYTF
TGTGCCAGCAGTGAAAACGTGGCGGGCTACACCTTC
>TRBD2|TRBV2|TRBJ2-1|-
CASSAGGPYNEQFF
TGTGCCAGCAGTGCGGGAGGGCCTTACAATGAGCAGTTCTTC
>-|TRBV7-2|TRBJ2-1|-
CASTGGSAYNEQFF
TGTGCCAGCACAGGCGGGTCAGCCTACAATGAGCAGTTCTTC
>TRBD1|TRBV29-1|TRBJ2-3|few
CSVRTGRTDTQYF
TGCAGCGTCCGGACAGGGCGCACAGATACGCAGTATTTT
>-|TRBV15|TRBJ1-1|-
CATSGPGRANTEAFF
TGTGCCACCAGCGGGCCCGGCAGGGCGAACACTGAAGCTTTCTTT
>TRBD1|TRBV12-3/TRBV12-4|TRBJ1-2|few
CASSYRDRLGDGYTF
TGTGCCAGCAGTTACAGGGACAGGCTAGGGGATGGCTACACCTTC
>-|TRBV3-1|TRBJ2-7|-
CASSQDATRGYEQYF
TGTGCCAGCAGCCAAGACGCCACCAGGGGCTACGAGCAGTACTTC
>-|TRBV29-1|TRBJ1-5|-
CSLGWEPQHF
TGCAGCCTGGGGTGGGAGCCCCAGCATTTT